The 5 T cell receptor beta chains given below trace back to one sample, sequenced in a study of cytomegalovirus exposure and HLA in healthy donors. Primers for the PCR totalled 60 Vbeta and 13 Jbeta. Here immunoSEQ multiplex PCR was the method, and the copy in TCRdb shows in-frame clones only, minus some. The sample lists fewer than 250,000 clones, about four fifths seen once, with 0.35% to 0.5% in the top ten. What was sequenced was PBMCs. The receptors here all came from a male donor in good health and CMV-seropositive.

The chain is built from TRBV4-3 and TRBJ2-1, with 10 positions matching TRBD2. The junction had 7 bases not matched to a gene; V was cut back by 0 bases and J by 5 bases. The CDR3 is made up of 17 amino acids. Germline V gene sequence: CDR1 LGHNA, CDR2 YSLEER. CDR3 region: CASSQEPSGGVHNEQFF. The CDR3 region has the DNA TGCGCCAGCAGCCAAGAACCGAGCGGGGGGGTTCACAATGAGCAGTTCTTC.

This chain connects TRBV19 to TRBJ1-1; D might be TRBD1 (6 bases). Germline values: CDR1 LNHDA, CDR2 SQIVND (reference sequence). V was pared by 5 bases and J by 1 base, with 14 bases between. The CDR3 has 15 residues. The CDR3 nucleotides are TGTGCCAGTAGTCCGTACCAGGGGAGGAACACTGAAGCTTTCTTT. This translates into CASSPYQGRNTEAFF.

This clone occurred once. Other nucleotide sequences from this sample produce the same CDR3. The V and J genes are TRBV18 and TRBJ2-7; 11 bases align to TRBD1. The CDR3 length is 14 residues. Trimming took 2 bases from V and 3 from J; bases not matched to a gene: 0. Germline CDR1 KGHSH, CDR2 LQKENI. In DNA form, the CDR3 reads TGTGCCAGCTCACCAGGGACAGGGGGCTACGAGCAGTACTTC. Its protein is CASSPGTGGYEQYF.

This clone was recorded a few times. The rearrangement joins TRBV2 to TRBJ1-2; D might be TRBD1 (6 bases). The CDR3 has 12 amino acids. Trimming pared 7 bases from V and 5 bases from J, leaving 11 bases between. Looked up from germline, CDR1 is SNHLY and CDR2 is FYNNEI. This CDR3 is CASMARGYGYTF. The CDR3 DNA follows: TGTGCCAGCATGGCCAGGGGATATGGCTACACCTTC.

The rearrangement uses TRBV9 and TRBJ1-2; no firm D call. The CDR3 totals 15 residues. Trimming left V 3 bases short and J 4 bases short, with 16 bases between. CDR1 is SGDLS, CDR2 YYNGEE, per germline. The CDR3 loop is CASSGGALSSYGYTF. The CDR3 DNA reads as TGTGCCAGCAGCGGTGGTGCCCTTTCGAGCTATGGCTACACCTTC.